This TCR beta chain comes out of a study of early stage breast cancer tumors. Study-level information: Of around 15 invasive breast tumors, around 13 were hormone receptor-positive, HER2-negative. Among around 12 ER+/PR+/HER2- tumors, eight were ductal, four lobular. Study results and caveats: Blood repertoires resembled normal breast more than tumor. Compared with adjacent normal breast tissue, tumors showed 2 to 2.5-fold greater T cell density and higher clonality.

With respect to this clone: Its antigen is currently unknown.

Only in-frame clones appear in the TCRdb table, and some are missing; sequencing was by immunoSEQ multiplex PCR. The table has about 72,000 clones, around 80% seen once. This CDR3 is 13 amino acids long. Germline trimming cut 0 bases from V and 6 bases from J; bases unmatched to any gene: 0. Germline lookup yields CDR1 SGHNT and CDR2 YYREEE (reference sequence). The sample was blood. The rearrangement joins TRBV5-4 to TRBJ1-1, with 9 positions matching TRBD1. The TCR sequence derives from a person aged 55 to 70 with breast cancer. The DNA of the CDR3 is TGTGCCAGCAGCTTGGGGACAGGGGCTGAAGCTTTCTTT. Protein product: CASSLGTGAEAFF.